This TCR beta chain was profiled in a study of technical replicates of blood from several donors. The V gene's germline CDR1 is MDHEN and CDR2 SYDVKM. The CDR3 loop spans 13 amino acids. V lost 7 bases to trimming and J lost 3 bases, with 13 bases between them. TCRdb's copy holds only in-frame clones and misses some; the assay was immunoSEQ multiplex PCR. The repertoire holds about 75,000 clones, approximately 97% seen once, with about 0.17% in the top ten. This receptor was identified in a human donor in good health. Sequences were obtained from T cells isolated from PBMCs. This chain links TRBV28 with TRBJ2-7, with D possibly TRBD1 on 6 matching bases. The DNA of the CDR3 is TGTGCCAGCAATCTCGCAGGGGACTACGAGCAGTACTTC. Translation gives CASNLAGDYEQYF.